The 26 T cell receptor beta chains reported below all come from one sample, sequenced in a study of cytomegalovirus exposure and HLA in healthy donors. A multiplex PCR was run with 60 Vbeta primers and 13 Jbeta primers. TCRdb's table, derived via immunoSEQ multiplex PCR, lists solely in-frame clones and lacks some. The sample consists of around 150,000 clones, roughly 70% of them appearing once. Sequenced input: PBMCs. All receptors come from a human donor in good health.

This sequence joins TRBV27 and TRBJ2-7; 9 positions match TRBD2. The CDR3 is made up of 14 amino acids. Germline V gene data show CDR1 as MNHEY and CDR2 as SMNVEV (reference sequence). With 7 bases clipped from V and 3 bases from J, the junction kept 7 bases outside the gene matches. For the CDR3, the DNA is TGTGCCAGCACCCCGACTAGCGGATTCTACGAGCAGTACTTC. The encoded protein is CASTPTSGFYEQYF.

CDR3: CASRGEGRGEKLFF. CDR3 in DNA: TGTGCCAGCAGGGGGGAGGGAAGAGGTGAAAAACTGTTTTTT. J is TRBJ1-4 and V is TRBV2; possible D gene TRBD1, 5 bases. The CDR3 has 14 amino acids. Germline CDR1 SNHLY, CDR2 FYNNEI. Trimming removed 6 bases from V and 7 bases from J, with 15 bases in between.

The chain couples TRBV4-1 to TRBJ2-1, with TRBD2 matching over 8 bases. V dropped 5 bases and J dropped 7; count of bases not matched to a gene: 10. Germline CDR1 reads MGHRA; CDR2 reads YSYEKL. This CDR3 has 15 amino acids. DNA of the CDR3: TGCGCCAGCAGCTATTTAAGCGGGAGTTATAATGAGCAGTTCTTC. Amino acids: CASSYLSGSYNEQFF.

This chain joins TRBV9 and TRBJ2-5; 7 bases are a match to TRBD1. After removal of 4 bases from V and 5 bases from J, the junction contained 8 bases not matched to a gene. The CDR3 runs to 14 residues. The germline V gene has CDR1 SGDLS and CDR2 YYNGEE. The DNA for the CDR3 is TGTGCCAGCAGCCAAGGAGGACAGGCCGAGACCCAGTACTTC. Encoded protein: CASSQGGQAETQYF.

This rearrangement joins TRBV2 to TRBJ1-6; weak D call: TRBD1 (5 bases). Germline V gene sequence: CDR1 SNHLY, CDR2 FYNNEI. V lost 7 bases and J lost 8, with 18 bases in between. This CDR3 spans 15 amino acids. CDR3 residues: CASTPRRVGDSPLHF. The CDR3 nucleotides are TGTGCCAGCACCCCCCGGAGGGTGGGGGATTCACCCCTCCACTTT.

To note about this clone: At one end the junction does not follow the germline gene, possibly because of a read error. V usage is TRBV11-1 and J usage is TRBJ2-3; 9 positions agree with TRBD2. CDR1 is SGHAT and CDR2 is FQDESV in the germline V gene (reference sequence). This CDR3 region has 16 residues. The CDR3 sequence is CASSGRLAASTDTRYF. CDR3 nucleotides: TGTGCCAGCAGCGGTCGACTAGCGGCTAGCACAGATACGCGGTATTTT.

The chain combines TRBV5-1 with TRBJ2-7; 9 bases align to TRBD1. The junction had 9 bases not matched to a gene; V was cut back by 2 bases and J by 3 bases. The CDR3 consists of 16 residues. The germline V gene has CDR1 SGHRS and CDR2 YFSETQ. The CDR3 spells CASSLRTGTGIYEQYF. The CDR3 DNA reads TGCGCCAGCAGCTTAAGGACCGGGACAGGGATCTACGAGCAGTACTTC.

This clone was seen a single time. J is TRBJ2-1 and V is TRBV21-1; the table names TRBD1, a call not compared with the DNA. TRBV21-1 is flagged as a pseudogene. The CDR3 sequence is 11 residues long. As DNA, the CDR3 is TGTGCCAGCAGCAAACAGAAGGAGCAGTTCTTC. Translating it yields CASSKQKEQFF.

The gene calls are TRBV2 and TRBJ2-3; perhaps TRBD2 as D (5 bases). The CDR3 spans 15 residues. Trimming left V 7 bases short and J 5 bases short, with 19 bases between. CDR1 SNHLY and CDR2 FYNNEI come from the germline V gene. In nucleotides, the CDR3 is TGTGCCAGCACTACATTCTCGACTGCGGGAGATACGCAGTATTTT. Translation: CASTTFSTAGDTQYF.

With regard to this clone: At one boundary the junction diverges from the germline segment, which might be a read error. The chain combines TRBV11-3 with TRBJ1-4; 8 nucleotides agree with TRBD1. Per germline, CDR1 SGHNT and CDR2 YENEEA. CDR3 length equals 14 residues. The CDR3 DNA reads TGTGCCAGCAGCCCGGGACAGGTTGGTGAAAAACTGCTTTTT. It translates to CASSPGQVGEKLLF.

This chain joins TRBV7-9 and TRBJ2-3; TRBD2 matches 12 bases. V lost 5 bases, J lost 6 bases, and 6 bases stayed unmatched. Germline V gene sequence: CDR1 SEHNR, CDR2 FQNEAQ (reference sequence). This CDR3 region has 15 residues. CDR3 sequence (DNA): TGTGCCAGCAGCCGACTAGCGGGAGCGTCCGATACGCAGTATTTT. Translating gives CASSRLAGASDTQYF.

CDR3 in DNA: TGTGCCAGCAGCCGAGAGTACAATGAGCAGTTCTTC. Protein product: CASSREYNEQFF. This chain uses TRBV7-2 with TRBJ2-1; D gene unclear. CDR3 length: 12 residues. Germline CDR1 SGHTA, CDR2 FQGNSA. V was cut by 5 bases and J by 4 bases, with 6 bases left in between.

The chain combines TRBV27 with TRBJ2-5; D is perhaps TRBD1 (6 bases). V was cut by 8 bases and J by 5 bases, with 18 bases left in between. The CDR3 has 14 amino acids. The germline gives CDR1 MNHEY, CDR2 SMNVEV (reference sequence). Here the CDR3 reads CASVGRGKGETQYF. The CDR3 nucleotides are TGTGCCAGCGTGGGAAGGGGGAAAGGGGAGACCCAGTACTTC.

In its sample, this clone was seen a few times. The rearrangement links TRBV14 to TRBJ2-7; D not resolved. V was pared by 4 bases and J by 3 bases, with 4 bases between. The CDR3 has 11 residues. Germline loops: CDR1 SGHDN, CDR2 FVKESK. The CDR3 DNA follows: TGTGCCAGCAGCCTCTACTACGAGCAGTACTTC. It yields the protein CASSLYYEQYF.

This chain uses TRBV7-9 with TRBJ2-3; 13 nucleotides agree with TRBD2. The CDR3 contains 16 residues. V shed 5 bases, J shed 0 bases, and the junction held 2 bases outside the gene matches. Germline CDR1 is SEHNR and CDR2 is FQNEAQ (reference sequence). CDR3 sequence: CASSQGLAGSTDTQYF. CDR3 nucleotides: TGTGCCAGCAGCCAGGGACTAGCGGGAAGCACAGATACGCAGTATTTT.

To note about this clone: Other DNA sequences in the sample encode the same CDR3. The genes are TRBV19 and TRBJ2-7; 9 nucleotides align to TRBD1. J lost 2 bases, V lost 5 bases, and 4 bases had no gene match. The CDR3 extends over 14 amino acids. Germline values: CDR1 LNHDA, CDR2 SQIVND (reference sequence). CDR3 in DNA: TGTGCCAGTAGTCCGCGACAGGGGGCCTACGAGCAGTACTTC. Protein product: CASSPRQGAYEQYF.

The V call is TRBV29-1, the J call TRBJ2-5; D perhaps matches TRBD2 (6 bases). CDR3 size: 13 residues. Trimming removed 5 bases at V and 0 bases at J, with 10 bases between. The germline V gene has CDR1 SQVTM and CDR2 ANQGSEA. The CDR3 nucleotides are TGCAGCGTTACACTAGCAGACCAAGAGACCCAGTACTTC. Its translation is CSVTLADQETQYF.

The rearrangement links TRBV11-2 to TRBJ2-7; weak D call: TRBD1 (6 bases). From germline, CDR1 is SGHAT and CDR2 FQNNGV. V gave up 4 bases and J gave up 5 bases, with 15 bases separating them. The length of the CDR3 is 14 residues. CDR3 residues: CASSYYSGGHEQYF. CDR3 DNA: TGTGCCAGCAGCTACTACAGTGGGGGCCACGAGCAGTACTTC.

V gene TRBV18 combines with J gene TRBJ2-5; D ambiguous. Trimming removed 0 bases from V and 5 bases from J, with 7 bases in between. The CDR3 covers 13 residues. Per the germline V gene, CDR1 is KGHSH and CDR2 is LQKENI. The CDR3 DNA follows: TGTGCCAGCTCACCACCGGGCAGGGAGACCCAGTACTTC. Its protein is CASSPPGRETQYF.

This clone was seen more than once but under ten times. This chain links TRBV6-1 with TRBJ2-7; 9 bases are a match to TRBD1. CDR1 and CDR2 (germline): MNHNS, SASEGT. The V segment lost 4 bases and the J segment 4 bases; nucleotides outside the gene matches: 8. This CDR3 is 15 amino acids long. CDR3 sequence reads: CASSGTGQGLYEQYF. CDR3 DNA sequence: TGTGCCAGCAGTGGAACGGGACAGGGTCTTTACGAGCAGTACTTC.

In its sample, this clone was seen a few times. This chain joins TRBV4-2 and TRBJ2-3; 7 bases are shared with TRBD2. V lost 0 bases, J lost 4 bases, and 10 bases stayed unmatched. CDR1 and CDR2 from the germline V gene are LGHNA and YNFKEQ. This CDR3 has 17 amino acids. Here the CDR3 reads CASSQDSGTTRSDTQYF. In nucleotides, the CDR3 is TGTGCCAGCAGCCAAGACTCCGGGACTACAAGGTCAGATACGCAGTATTTT.

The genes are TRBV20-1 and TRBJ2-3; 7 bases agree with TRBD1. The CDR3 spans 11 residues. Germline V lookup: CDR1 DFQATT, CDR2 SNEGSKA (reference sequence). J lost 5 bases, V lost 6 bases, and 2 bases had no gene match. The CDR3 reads CSANRGDTQYF. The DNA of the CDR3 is TGCAGTGCCAACAGGGGAGATACGCAGTATTTT.

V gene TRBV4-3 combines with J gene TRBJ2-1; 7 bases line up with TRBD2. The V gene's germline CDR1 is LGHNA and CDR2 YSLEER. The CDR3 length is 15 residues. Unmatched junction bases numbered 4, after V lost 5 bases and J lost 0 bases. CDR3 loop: CASSTLAVSYNEQFF. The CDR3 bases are TGCGCCAGCAGCACGCTAGCGGTCTCCTACAATGAGCAGTTCTTC.

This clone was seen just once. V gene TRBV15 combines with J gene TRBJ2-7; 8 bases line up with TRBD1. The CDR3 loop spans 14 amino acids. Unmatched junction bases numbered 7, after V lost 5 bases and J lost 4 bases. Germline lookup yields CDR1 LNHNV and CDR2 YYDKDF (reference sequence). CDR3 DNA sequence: TGTGCCACCAGCCGGACAGGGTCTGGATACGAGCAGTACTTC. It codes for CATSRTGSGYEQYF.

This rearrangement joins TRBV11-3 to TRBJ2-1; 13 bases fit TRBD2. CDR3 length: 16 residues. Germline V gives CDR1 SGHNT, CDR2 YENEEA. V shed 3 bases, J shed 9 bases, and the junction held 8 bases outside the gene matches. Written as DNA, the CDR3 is TGTGCCAGCAGCTTCGCGGGACTAGCGGGAATAGGTGAGCAGTTCTTC. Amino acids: CASSFAGLAGIGEQFF.

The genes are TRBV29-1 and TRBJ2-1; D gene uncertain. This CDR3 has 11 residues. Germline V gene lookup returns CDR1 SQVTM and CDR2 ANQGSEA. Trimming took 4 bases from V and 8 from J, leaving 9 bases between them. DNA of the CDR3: TGCAGCGTTGGCCCTTCGGATGAGCAGTTCTTC. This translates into CSVGPSDEQFF.